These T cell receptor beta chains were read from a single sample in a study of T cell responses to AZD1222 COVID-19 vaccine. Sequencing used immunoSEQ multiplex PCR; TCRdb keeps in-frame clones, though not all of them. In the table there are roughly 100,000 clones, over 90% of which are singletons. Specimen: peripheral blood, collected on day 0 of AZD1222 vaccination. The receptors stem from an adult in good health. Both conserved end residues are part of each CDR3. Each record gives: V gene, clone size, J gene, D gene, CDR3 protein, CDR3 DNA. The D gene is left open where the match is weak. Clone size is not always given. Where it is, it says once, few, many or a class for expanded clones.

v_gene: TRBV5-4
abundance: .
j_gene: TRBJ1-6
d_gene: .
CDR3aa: CASSSAGTPNSPLHF
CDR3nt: TGTGCCAGCAGCTCAGCCGGGACACCTAATTCACCCCTCCACTTT

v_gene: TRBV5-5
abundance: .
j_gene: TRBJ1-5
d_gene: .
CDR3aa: CASSLFDRSNQPQHF
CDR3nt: TGTGCCAGCAGCTTGTTCGACAGAAGCAATCAGCCCCAGCATTTT

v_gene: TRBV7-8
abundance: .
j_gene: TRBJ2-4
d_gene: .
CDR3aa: CASSRGGSIQYF
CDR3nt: TGTGCCAGCAGCAGAGGAGGGTCCATTCAGTACTTC

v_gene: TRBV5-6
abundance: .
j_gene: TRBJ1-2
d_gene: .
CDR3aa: CASSDTEYGYTF
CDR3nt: TGTGCCAGCAGCGACACTGAATATGGCTACACCTTC

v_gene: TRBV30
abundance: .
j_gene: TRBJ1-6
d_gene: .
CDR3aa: CAWTPRRYNSPLHF
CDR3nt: TGTGCCTGGACCCCCCGGCGGTATAATTCACCCCTCCACTTT

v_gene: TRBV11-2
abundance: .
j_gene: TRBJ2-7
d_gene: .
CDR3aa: CASSLPGQRNEQYF
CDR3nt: TGTGCCAGCAGCCTCCCGGGCCAGCGTAACGAGCAGTACTTC

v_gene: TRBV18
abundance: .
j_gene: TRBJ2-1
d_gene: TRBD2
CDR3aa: CASSPPRSGGNEQFF
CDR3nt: TGTGCCAGCTCACCACCTCGAAGCGGGGGCAATGAGCAGTTCTTC

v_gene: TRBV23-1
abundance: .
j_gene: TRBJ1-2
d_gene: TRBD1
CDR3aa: CASSQSSDRSHGYTF
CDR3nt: TGCGCCAGCAGTCAATCCTCGGACAGGTCCCATGGCTACACCTTC

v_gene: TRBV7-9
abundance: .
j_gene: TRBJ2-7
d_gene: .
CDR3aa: CASSLEGPYEQYF
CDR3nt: TGTGCCAGCAGCTTAGAAGGCCCTTACGAGCAGTACTTC

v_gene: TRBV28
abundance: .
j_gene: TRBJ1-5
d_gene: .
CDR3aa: CASSLGVRFSEGTPQHF
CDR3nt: TGTGCCAGCAGTTTAGGTGTCAGATTTTCCGAGGGGACGCCCCAGCATTTT

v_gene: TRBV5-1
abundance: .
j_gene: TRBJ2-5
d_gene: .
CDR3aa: CASSLEGGQETQYF
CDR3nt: TGCGCCAGCAGCTTGGAAGGGGGTCAAGAGACCCAGTACTTC

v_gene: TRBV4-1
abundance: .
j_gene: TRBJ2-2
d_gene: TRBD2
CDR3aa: CASSQGVAGAGELFF
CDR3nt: TGCGCCAGCAGCCAAGGCGTAGCGGGAGCCGGGGAGCTGTTTTTT

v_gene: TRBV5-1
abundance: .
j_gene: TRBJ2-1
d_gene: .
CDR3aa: CASSTVTGPYNEQFF
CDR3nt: TGCGCCAGCAGCACGGTCACAGGTCCCTACAATGAGCAGTTCTTC

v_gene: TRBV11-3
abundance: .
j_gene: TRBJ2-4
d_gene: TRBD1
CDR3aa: CASRPTGDTIQYF
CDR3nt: TGTGCCAGCAGACCTACAGGGGATACCATTCAGTACTTC

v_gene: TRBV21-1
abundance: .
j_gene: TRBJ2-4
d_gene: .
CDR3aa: CASSDTGAQGRNIQYF
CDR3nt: TGTGCCAGCAGCGATACAGGGGCCCAAGGGAGGAACATTCAGTACTTC

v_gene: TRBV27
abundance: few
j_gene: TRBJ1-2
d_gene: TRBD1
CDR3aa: CASRRGTANYGYTF
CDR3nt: TGTGCCAGCAGGAGAGGGACAGCTAACTATGGCTACACCTTC

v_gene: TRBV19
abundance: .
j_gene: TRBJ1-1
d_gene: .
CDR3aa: CASSPLNPGLSMNTEAFF
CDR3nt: TGTGCCAGTAGTCCCCTCAACCCGGGCTTATCCATGAACACTGAAGCTTTCTTT

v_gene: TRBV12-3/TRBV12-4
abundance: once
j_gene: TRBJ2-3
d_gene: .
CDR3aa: CASSLQGYTQYF
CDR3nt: TGTGCCAGCAGTTTGCAGGGTTATACGCAGTATTTT

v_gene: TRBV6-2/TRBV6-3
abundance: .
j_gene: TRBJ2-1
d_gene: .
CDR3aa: CASSYLRNNNEQFF
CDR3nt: TGTGCCAGCAGTTACCTTCGAAACAACAATGAGCAGTTCTTC

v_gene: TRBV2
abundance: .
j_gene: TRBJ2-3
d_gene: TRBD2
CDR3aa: CASSASGSTDTQYF
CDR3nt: TGTGCCAGCAGTGCTAGCGGGAGCACAGATACGCAGTATTTT

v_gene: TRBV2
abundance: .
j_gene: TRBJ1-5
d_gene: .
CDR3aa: CASSLFGNGNQPQHF
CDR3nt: TGTGCCAGCAGTTTGTTTGGGAACGGCAATCAGCCCCAGCATTTT

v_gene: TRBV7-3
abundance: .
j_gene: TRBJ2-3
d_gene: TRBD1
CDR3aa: CASSPGQGSDTQYF
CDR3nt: TGTGCCAGCAGCCCAGGACAGGGGTCAGATACGCAGTATTTT

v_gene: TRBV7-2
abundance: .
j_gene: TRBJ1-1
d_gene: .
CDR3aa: CASSARAAMNTEAFF
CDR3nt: TGTGCCAGCAGCGCAAGGGCAGCCATGAACACTGAAGCTTTCTTT

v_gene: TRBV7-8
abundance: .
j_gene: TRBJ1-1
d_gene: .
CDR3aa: CASSLTLVNTEAFF
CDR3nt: TGTGCCAGCAGCTTAACTCTGGTGAACACTGAAGCTTTCTTT

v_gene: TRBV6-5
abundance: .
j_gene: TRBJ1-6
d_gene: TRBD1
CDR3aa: CASSPGQASSPLHF
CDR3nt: TGTGCCAGCAGCCCGGGACAGGCGTCTTCACCCCTCCACTTT

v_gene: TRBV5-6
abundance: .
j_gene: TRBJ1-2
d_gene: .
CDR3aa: CASSFSQGHGYTF
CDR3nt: TGTGCCAGCAGCTTTTCGCAGGGGCATGGCTACACCTTC

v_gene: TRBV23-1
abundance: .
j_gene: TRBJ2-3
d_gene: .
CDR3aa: CASSHPYLPDTQYF
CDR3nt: TGCGCCAGCAGCCACCCCTATTTACCAGATACGCAGTATTTT

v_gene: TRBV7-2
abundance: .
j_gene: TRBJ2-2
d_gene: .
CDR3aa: CASTDTRTFTGELFF
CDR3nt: TGTGCCAGCACCGATACTAGGACCTTCACCGGGGAGCTGTTTTTT

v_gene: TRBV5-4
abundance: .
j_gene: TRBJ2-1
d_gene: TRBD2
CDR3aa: CASIPSGGSYNEQFF
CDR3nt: TGTGCCAGCATCCCCTCGGGGGGCTCCTACAATGAGCAGTTCTTC

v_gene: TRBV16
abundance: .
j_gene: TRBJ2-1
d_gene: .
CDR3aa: CASSQTTTTTFF
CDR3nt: TGTGCCAGCAGCCAGACTACAACAACAACGTTCTTC

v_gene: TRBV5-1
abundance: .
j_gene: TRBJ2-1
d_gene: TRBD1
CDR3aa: CASSSQGAPSYNEQFF
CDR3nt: TGCGCCAGCAGCTCACAGGGGGCGCCTTCCTACAATGAGCAGTTCTTC

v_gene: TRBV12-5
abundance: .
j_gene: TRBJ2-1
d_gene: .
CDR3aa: CASGLVYGALSGQITYNEQFF
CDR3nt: TGTGCTAGTGGTTTGGTATACGGAGCCCTTAGCGGCCAGATCACCTACAATGAGCAGTTCTTC

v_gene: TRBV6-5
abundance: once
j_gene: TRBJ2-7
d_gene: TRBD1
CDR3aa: CASSYLGTGGSYEQYF
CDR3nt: TGTGCCAGCAGTTACCTCGGGACAGGGGGATCCTACGAGCAGTACTTC

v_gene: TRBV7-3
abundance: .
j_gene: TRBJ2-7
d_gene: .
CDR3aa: CASSLKGPGYEQYF
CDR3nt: TGTGCCAGCAGCTTAAAAGGTCCGGGTTACGAGCAGTACTTC

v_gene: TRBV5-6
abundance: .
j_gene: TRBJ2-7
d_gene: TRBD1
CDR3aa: CASSFSGTGAYEQYF
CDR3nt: TGTGCCAGCAGCTTCAGCGGGACAGGGGCCTACGAGCAGTACTTC

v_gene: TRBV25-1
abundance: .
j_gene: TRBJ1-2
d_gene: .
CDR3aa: CASSEYRGGYTF
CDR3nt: TGTGCCAGCAGTGAATATCGGGGTGGCTACACCTTC

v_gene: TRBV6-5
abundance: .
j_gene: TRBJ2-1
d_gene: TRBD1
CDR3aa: CASSYETGGDEQFF
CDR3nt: TGTGCCAGCAGTTATGAGACAGGGGGCGATGAGCAGTTCTTC

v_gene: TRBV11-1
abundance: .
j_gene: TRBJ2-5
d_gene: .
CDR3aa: CASSPDRQETQYF
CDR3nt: TGTGCCAGCAGCCCGGACAGACAAGAGACCCAGTACTTC

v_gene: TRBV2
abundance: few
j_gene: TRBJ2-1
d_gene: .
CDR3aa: CASSVGLGQFF
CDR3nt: TGTGCCAGCAGTGTTGGGCTCGGGCAGTTCTTC

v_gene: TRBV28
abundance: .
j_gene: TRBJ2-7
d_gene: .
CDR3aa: CASSFGPSGQYF
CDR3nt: TGTGCCAGCAGTTTCGGACCCAGTGGGCAGTACTTC

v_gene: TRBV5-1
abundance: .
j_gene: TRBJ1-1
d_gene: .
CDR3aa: CASRLGTEAFF
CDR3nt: TGCGCCAGCCGGTTGGGCACTGAAGCTTTCTTT

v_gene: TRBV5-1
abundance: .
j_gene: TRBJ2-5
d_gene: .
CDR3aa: CASSSRTDQETQYF
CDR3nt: TGCGCCAGCAGCTCTCGGACGGACCAAGAGACCCAGTACTTC

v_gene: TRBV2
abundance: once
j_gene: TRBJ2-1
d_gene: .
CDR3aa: CASNEWSSDNEQFF
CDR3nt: TGTGCCAGCAATGAATGGAGTAGCGACAATGAGCAGTTCTTC

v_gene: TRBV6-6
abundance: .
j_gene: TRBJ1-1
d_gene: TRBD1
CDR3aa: CASSQGQVTEAFF
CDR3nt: TGTGCCAGCAGTCAAGGACAGGTCACTGAAGCTTTCTTT

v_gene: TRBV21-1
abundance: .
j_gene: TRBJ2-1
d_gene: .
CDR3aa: CASSNSSTSGTYNEQFF
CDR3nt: TGTGCCAGCAGCAACTCATCGACTAGCGGGACCTACAATGAGCAGTTCTTC

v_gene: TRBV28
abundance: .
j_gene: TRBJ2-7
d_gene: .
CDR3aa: CASSLTLGYEQYF
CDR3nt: TGTGCCAGCAGTTTAACACTAGGTTACGAGCAGTACTTC

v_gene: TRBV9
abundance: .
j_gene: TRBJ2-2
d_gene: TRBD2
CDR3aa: CASSRSGGANTGELFF
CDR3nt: TGTGCCAGCAGCCGAAGCGGGGGTGCGAACACCGGGGAGCTGTTTTTT

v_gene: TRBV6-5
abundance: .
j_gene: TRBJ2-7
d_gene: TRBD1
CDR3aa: CASSGTGTYEQYF
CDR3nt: TGTGCCAGCAGCGGGACAGGGACCTACGAGCAGTACTTC

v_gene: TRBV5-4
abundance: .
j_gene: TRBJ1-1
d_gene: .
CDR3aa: CASSLEDTEAFF
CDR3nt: TGTGCCAGCAGCTTGGAGGACACTGAAGCTTTCTTT

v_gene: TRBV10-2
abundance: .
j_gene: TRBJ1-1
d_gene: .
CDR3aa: CASSAGDTEAFF
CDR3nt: TGCGCCAGCAGTGCAGGGGACACTGAAGCTTTCTTT

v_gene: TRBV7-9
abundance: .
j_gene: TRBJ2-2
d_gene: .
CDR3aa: CASSLAGARAANTGELFF
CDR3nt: TGTGCCAGCAGCTTAGCAGGGGCTAGGGCAGCGAACACCGGGGAGCTGTTTTTT

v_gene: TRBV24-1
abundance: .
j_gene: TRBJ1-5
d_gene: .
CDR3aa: CATSDSRAGGTNQPQHF
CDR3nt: TGTGCCACCAGTGATTCCCGGGCCGGGGGTACGAATCAGCCCCAGCATTTT

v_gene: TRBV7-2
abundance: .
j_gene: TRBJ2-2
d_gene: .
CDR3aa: CASSLAASENTGELFF
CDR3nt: TGTGCCAGCAGCTTAGCGGCGTCCGAGAACACCGGGGAGCTGTTTTTT

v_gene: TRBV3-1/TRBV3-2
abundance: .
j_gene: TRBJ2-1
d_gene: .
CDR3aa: CASSHSRTYNEQFF
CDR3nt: TGTGCCAGCAGCCATTCTCGGACGTACAATGAGCAGTTCTTC

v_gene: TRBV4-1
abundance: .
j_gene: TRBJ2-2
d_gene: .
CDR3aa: CASSLRDNARELFF
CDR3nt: TGCGCCAGCAGCTTACGGGACAATGCCCGGGAGCTGTTTTTT

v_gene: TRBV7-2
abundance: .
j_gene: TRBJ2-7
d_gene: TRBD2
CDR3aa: CASSGTSGRAYEQYF
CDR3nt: TGTGCCAGCTCCGGGACTAGCGGGAGGGCCTACGAGCAGTACTTC

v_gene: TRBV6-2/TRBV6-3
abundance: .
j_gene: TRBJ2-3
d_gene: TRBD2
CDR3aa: CASSYSGTSTDTQYF
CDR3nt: TGTGCCAGCAGTTACTCCGGGACTAGTACCGATACGCAGTATTTT

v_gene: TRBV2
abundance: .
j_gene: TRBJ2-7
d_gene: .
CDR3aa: CASSGVIEQYF
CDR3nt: TGTGCCAGCAGTGGGGTGATTGAGCAGTACTTC

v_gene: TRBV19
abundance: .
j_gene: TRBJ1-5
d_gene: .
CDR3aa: CASTPTMGSQPQHF
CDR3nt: TGTGCCAGTACCCCAACGATGGGTAGTCAGCCCCAGCATTTT

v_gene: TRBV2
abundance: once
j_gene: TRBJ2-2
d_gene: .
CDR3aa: CASSEKGMAGELFF
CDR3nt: TGTGCCAGCAGTGAAAAGGGAATGGCCGGGGAGCTGTTTTTT